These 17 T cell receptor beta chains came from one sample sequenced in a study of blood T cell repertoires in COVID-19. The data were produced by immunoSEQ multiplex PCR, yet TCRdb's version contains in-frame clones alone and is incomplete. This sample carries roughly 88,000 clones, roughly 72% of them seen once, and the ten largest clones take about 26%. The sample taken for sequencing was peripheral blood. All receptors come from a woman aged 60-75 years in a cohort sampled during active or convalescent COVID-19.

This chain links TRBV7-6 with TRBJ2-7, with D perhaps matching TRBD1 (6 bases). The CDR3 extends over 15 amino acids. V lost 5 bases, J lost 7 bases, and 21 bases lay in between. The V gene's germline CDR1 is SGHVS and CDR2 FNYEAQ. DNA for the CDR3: TGTGCCAGCAGCGCTCTACAGGGCCCTTCCGGGGAGCAGTACTTC. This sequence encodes CASSALQGPSGEQYF.

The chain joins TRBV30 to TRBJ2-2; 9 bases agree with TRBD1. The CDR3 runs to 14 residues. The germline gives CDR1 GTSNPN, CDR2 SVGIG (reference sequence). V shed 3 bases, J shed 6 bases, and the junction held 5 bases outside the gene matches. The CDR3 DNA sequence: TGTGCCTGGAGCCGGGGACAGGGCTCCGGGGAGCTGTTTTTT. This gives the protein CAWSRGQGSGELFF.

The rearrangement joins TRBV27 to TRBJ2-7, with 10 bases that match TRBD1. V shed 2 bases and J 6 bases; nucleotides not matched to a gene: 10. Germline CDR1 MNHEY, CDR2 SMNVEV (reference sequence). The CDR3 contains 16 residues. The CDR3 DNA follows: TGTGCCAGCAGTTTAGGCGCCGGGACAGGGGTTGGCGAGCAGTACTTC. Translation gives CASSLGAGTGVGEQYF.

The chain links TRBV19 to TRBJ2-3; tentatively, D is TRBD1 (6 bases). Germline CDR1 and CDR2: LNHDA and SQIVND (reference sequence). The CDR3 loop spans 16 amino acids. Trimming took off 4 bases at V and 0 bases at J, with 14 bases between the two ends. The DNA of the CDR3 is TGTGCCAGTAGTAACCAGGGGTCCACTAGCACAGATACGCAGTATTTT. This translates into CASSNQGSTSTDTQYF.

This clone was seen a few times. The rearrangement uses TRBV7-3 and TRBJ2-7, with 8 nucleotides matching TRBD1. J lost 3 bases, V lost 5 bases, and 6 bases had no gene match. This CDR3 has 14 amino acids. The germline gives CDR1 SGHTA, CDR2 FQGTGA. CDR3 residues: CASSLTGGSYEQYF. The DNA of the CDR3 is TGTGCCAGCAGCCTCACAGGGGGAAGCTACGAGCAGTACTTC.

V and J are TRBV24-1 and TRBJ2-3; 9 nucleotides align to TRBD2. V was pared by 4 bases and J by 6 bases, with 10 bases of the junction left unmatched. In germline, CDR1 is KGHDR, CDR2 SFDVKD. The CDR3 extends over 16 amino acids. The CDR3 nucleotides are TGTGCCACCAGTGAAGGCCAGCGGGGGGCGGCGGATACGCAGTATTTT. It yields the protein CATSEGQRGAADTQYF.

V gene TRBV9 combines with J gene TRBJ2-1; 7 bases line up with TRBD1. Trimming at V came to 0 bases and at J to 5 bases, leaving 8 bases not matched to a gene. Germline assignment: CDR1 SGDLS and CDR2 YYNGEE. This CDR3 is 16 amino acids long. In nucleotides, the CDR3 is TGTGCCAGCAGCGTAGTTGTGGACAGGCGCCACAATGAGCAGTTCTTC. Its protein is CASSVVVDRRHNEQFF.

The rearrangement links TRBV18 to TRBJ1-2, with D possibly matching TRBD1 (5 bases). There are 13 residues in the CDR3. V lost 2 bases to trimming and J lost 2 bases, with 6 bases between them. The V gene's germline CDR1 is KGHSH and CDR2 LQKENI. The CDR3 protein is CASSPSGNYGYTF. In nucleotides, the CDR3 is TGTGCCAGCTCACCATCAGGGAACTATGGCTACACCTTC.

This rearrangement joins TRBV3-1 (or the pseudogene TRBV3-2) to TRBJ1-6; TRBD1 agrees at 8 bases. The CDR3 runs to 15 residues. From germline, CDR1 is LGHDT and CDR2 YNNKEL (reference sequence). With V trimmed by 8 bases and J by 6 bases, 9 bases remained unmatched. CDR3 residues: CASHFMDRANSPLHF. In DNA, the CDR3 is TGTGCCAGCCACTTTATGGACAGGGCTAATTCACCCCTCCACTTT.

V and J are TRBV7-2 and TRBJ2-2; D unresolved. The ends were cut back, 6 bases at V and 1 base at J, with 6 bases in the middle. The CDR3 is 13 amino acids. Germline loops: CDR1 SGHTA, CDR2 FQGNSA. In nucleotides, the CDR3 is TGTGCCAGCAGATCTAGGAACACCGGGGAGCTGTTTTTT. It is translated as CASRSRNTGELFF. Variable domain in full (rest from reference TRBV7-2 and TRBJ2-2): GAGVSQSPSNKVTEKGKDVELRCDPISGHTALYWYRQSLGQGLEFLIYFQGNSAPDKSGLPSDRFSAERTGGSVSTLTIQRTQQEDSAVYLCASRSRNTGELFFGEGSRLTVL.

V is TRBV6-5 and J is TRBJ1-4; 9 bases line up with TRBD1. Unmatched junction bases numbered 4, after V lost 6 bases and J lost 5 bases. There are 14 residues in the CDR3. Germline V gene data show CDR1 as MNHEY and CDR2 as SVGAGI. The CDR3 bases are TGTGCCAGCAGGGTGACAGGGGGGAATGAAAAACTGTTTTTT. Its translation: CASRVTGGNEKLFF.

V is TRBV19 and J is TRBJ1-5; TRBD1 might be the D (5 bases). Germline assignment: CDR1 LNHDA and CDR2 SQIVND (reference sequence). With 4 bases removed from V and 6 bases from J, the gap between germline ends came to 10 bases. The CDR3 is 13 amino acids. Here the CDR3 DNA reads TGTGCCAGTAGTAGGGGGGAGGGTCAGCCCCAGCATTTT. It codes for CASSRGEGQPQHF.

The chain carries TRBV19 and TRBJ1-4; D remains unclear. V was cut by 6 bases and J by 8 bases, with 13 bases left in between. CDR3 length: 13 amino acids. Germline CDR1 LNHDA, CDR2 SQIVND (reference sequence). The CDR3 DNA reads TGTGCCAGTAGGCCCCGGGTGGAGGAAAAACTGTTTTTT. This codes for CASRPRVEEKLFF.

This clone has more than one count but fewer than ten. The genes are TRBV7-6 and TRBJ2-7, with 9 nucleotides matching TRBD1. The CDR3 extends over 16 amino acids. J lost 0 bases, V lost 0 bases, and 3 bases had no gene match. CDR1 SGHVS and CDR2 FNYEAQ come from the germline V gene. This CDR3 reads CASSLAPGQGSYEQYF. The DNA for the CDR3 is TGTGCCAGCAGCTTAGCCCCGGGACAGGGCTCCTACGAGCAGTACTTC.

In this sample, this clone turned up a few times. CDR3 protein: CASSPRLAADSYNEQFF. The DNA for the CDR3 is TGCGCCAGCAGCCCCCGACTAGCGGCGGACTCCTACAATGAGCAGTTCTTC. The V and J genes are TRBV5-1 and TRBJ2-1, with 9 bases aligning to TRBD2. The ends lost 4 bases at V and 0 bases at J; junction bases unmatched: 8. Germline assignment: CDR1 SGHRS and CDR2 YFSETQ. The CDR3 contains 17 residues.

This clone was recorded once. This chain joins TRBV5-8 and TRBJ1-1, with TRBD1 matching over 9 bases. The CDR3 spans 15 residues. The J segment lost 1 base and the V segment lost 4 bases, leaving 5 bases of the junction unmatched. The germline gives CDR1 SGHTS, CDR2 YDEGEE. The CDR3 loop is CASSPAGQGNTEAFF. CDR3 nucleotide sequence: TGTGCCAGCAGCCCCGCGGGACAGGGGAACACTGAAGCTTTCTTT. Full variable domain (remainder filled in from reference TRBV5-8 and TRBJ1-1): EAGVTQSPTHLIKTRGQQATLRCSPISGHTSVYWYQQALGLGLQFLLWYDEGEERNRGNFPPRFSGRQFPNYSSELNVNALELEDSALYLCASSPAGQGNTEAFFGQGTRLTVV.

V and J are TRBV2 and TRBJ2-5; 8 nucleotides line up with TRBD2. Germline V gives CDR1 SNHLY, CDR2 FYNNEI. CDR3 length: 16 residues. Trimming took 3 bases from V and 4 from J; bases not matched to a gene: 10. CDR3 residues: CASSEIAGTAGETQYF. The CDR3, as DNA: TGTGCCAGCAGTGAGATAGCGGGGACCGCGGGAGAGACCCAGTACTTC.